This TCR beta chain was identified in a study of T cell responses to AZD1222 COVID-19 vaccine. Here immunoSEQ multiplex PCR was the method, and the copy in TCRdb shows in-frame clones only, minus some. This sample carries around 99,000 clones, 75% to 95% of them seen once, and the ten largest clones take roughly 6%. Germline V gene sequence: CDR1 MDHEN, CDR2 SYDVKM. CDR3 length: 10 residues. Deletions cut 3 bases from V and 6 bases from J, with 1 base between. Sample: peripheral blood, taken 28 days after the second AZD1222 dose. The chain combines TRBV28 with TRBJ2-3; D not resolved. This TCR came from an adult who received the AZD1222 COVID-19 vaccine. CDR3 in amino acids: CASSLDTQYF. Here the CDR3 DNA reads TGTGCCAGCAGTTTGGATACGCAGTATTTT.